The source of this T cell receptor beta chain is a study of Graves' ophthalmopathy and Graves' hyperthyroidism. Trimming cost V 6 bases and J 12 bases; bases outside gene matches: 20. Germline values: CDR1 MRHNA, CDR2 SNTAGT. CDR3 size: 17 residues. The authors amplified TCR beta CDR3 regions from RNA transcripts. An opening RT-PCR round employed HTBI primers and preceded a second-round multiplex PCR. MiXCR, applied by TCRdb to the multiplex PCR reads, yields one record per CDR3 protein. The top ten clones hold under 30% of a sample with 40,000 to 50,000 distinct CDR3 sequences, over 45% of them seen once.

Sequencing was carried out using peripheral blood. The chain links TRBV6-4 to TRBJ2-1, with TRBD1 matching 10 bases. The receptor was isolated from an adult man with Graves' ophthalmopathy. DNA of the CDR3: TGTGCCAGCAGCGAAACCGGGACAGGGGTTAGCACAGATACGCAGTTCTTC. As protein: CASSETGTGVSTDTQFF.